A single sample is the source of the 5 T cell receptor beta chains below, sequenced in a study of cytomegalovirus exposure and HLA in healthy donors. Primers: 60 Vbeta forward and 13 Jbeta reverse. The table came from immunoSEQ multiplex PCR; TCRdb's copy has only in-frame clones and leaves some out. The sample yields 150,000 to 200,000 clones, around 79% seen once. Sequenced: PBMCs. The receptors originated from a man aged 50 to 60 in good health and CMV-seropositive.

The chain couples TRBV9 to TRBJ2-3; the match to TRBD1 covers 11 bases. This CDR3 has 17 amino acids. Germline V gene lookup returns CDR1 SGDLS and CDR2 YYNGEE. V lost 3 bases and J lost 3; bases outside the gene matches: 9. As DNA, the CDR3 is TGTGCCAGCAGCGCCCCTCGGGGGGACAGGGGGACAGATACGCAGTATTTT. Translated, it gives CASSAPRGDRGTDTQYF.

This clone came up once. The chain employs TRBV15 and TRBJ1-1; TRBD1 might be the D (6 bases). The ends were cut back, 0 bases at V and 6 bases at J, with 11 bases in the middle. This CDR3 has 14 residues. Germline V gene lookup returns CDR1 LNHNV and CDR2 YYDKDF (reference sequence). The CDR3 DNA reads TGTGCCACCAGCAGAGATTTCAGGGGCGCTGAAGCTTTCTTT. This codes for CATSRDFRGAEAFF.

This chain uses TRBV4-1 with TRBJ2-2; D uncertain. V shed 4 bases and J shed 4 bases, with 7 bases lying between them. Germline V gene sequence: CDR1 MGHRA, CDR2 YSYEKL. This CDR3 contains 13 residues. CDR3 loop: CASSPPFTGELFF. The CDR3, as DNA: TGCGCCAGCAGCCCCCCTTTCACCGGGGAGCTGTTTTTT.

The CDR3 loop reads CASILGQGPYEQYF. The CDR3 DNA is TGTGCCAGCATCCTAGGCCAGGGTCCCTACGAGCAGTACTTC. The rearrangement uses TRBV6-1 and TRBJ2-7; a weak D match, TRBD1 (5 bases). Trimming shortened V by 7 bases and J by 2 bases, and 15 bases separated the two germline ends. This CDR3 is 14 amino acids long. Germline V CDR1 and CDR2: MNHNS, SASEGT.

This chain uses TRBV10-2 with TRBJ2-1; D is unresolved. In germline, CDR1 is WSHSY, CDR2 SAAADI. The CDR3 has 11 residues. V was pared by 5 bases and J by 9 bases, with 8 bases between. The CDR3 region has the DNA TGCGCCAGCAGTCCTAAAACTGAGCAGTTCTTC. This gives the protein CASSPKTEQFF.